These 6 T cell receptor beta chains were all obtained from the same sample, sequenced in a study of cytomegalovirus exposure and HLA in healthy donors. Both 60 Vbeta primers and 13 Jbeta primers went into the PCR. The protocol was immunoSEQ multiplex PCR, while the TCRdb copy is restricted to in-frame clones and leaves out a portion. The sample consists of 130,000 or so clones, roughly four fifths of them appearing once. The specimen was PBMCs. The receptor source for this set is a male donor in good health and CMV-seronegative.

V gene TRBV11-1 combines with J gene TRBJ1-1, with D tentatively TRBD1 (6 bases). This CDR3 is 14 amino acids long. Germline V gives CDR1 SGHAT, CDR2 FQDESV (reference sequence). Trimming pared 3 bases from V and 5 bases from J, leaving 13 bases between. The CDR3 spells CASSFIQGYTEAFF. The CDR3 region has the DNA TGTGCCAGCAGCTTCATCCAGGGGTATACTGAAGCTTTCTTT.

The chain uses TRBV2 and TRBJ1-1, with 10 bases aligning to TRBD1. Germline CDR1 is SNHLY and CDR2 is FYNNEI. V gave up 7 bases and J gave up 5 bases; unmatched junction bases: 10. The CDR3 covers 15 residues. The CDR3 DNA reads TGTGCCAGCACCCCAGGGGACAGGGGAGGAACTGAAGCTTTCTTT. Amino acids: CASTPGDRGGTEAFF.

This clone was seen only once. V usage is TRBV4-1 and J usage is TRBJ1-5, with 7 bases matching TRBD1. J lost 0 bases, V lost 4 bases, and 12 bases had no gene match. The CDR3 spans 18 residues. Germline values: CDR1 MGHRA, CDR2 YSYEKL. CDR3: CASSPLGTAQYSNQPQHF. As DNA, the CDR3 is TGCGCCAGCAGCCCCCTAGGGACAGCTCAATATAGCAATCAGCCCCAGCATTTT.

CDR3 loop: CASSLDSTGGVGDEQYF. The CDR3 DNA reads as TGTGCCAGCAGCTTAGACTCGACAGGGGGCGTGGGTGACGAGCAGTACTTC. The rearrangement links TRBV7-2 to TRBJ2-7; the match to TRBD1 covers 10 bases. Germline CDR1 is SGHTA and CDR2 is FQGNSA. This CDR3 region has 17 residues. The trim removed 1 base at V and 5 bases at J, leaving 11 bases unmatched.

This clone was seen more than once but under ten times. The rearrangement joins TRBV27 to TRBJ2-1, with TRBD2 matching 9 bases. Germline V gene lookup returns CDR1 MNHEY and CDR2 SMNVEV (reference sequence). CDR3 size: 20 residues. J lost 8 bases, V lost 6 bases, and 26 bases had no gene match. The CDR3 DNA sequence: TGTGCCAGCAGCCCCAAGGGGGGCCTTAGCGGGAGCCTTAAGTTCCATGAGCAGTTCTTC. Translating gives CASSPKGGLSGSLKFHEQFF.

The chain joins TRBV29-1 to TRBJ1-1; TRBD1 matches at 12 bases. Trimming took 3 bases from V and 5 from J; bases not matched to a gene: 4. The germline V gene encodes CDR1 SQVTM and CDR2 ANQGSEA. This CDR3 region has 14 residues. CDR3 loop: CSVDGTGGSTEAFF. In DNA form, the CDR3 reads TGCAGCGTTGACGGGACAGGGGGCAGTACTGAAGCTTTCTTT.